This TCR beta chain is drawn from a study of blood T cells in healthy people across ages. Whole-study findings and limits: No conclusive comparison of naive versus antigen-experienced cells was possible with unsorted PBMCs.

It was with a sample-barcoded 5' primer and a J-beta primer mix that a second PCR of roughly 7 to 12 cycles was run. There were at least 2.5 million CDR3-containing paired-end reads obtained from each sample. MiXCR, applied by TCRdb to the 5' RACE reads, yields one record per CDR3 protein. The table has 700,000 or so distinct CDR3 sequences, roughly 20% seen once. The CDR3 contains 14 residues. The germline V and J ends were trimmed by 6 bases and 1 base, with 15 bases remaining between them. CDR1 is DFQATT, CDR2 SNEGSKA, per germline (reference sequence). Comments on this clonotype: Its specificity is unknown.

The individuals who served as donors were healthy Caucasians living in Russia, aged roughly 6 to 90. The TCR was taken from an older man in good health. Sequencing was done on a sample of blood. The rearrangement links TRBV20-1 to TRBJ1-1; no clear D gene. Written as DNA, the CDR3 is TGCAGTGCCCTTTCAGGCGGCGGGAACACTGAAGCTTTCTTT. Its protein product is CSALSGGGNTEAFF.